This TCR beta chain originates from a study of response to subunit inactivated influenza vaccine. The study, taken as a whole, reports: Only a handful of new T cells, the authors suggested, are recruited with each seasonal influenza vaccination.

This CDR3 is built from 16 residues. The germline V gene encodes CDR1 MNHEY and CDR2 SVGAGI. Between the trimmed V and J ends, which lost 0 bases and 6 bases, there was a span of 17 bases. TCRdb processed the RT-PCR reads anew with MiXCR; each CDR3 protein has one entry. The sample has under 850,000 distinct CDR3 sequences; roughly 20% are singletons. On this clonotype itself: Its antigen remains unidentified.

This TCR came from a man aged 50 to 60 who received an inactivated influenza vaccine. The sample consisted of PBMCs from blood, taken more than 4 days after vaccination. The chain has TRBV6-5 and TRBJ1-1, with D unresolved. CDR3 coding DNA: TGTGCCAGCAGTTACTCGGCCGGGCCCAAAAGCGCTGAAGCTTTCTTT. Translation: CASSYSAGPKSAEAFF.